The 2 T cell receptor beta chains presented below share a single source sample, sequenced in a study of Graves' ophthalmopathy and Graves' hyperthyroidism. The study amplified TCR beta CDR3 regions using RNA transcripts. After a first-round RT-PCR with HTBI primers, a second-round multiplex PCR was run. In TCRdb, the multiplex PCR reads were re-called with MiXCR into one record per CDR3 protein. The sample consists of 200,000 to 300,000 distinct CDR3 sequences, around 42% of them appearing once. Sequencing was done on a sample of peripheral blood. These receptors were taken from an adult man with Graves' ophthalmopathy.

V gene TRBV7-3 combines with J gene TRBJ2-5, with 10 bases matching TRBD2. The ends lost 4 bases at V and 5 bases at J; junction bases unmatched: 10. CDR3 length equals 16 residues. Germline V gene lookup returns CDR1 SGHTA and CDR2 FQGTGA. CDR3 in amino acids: CASSWVLAGEGETQYF. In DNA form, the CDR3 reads TGTGCCAGCAGCTGGGTCCTAGCGGGAGAAGGGGAGACCCAGTACTTC.

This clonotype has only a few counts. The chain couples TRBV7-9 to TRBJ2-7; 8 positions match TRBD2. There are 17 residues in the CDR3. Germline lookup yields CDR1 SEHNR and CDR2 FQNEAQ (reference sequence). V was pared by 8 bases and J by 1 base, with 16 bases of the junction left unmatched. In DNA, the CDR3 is TGTGCCAGCGCTAGCGGGTCAATGTTAACCTCGTCCTACGAGCAGTACTTC. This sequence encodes CASASGSMLTSSYEQYF.